The clone carrying this T cell receptor (beta chain) was detected only a few times. Its antigen is unknown. The data stem from a study of T cell repertoires in cytomegalovirus infection. Overall study: Used in the study were CMV epitopes, some recently identified and HLA-C-restricted, others well-studied and HLA-B-restricted. Evidence of both CMV infection and a matching HLA type came from public TCR beta signatures.

A single record per CDR3 protein comes from TCRdb applying MiXCR to the reads. The sample includes roughly 990,000 distinct CDR3 sequences, approximately 33% of them seen just once. Study-wide findings and caveats: The cumulative frequency of public TCR beta families identified carriers of CMV plus the relevant HLA. Within the response measured ex vivo, HLA-C-restricted CMV-specific TCR beta clonotypes were dominant.

The ends were cut back, 5 bases at V and 7 bases at J, with 11 bases in the middle. Germline CDR1 reads SEHNR; CDR2 reads FQNEAQ (reference sequence). This CDR3 spans 12 amino acids. J is TRBJ1-1 and V is TRBV7-9; unclear D gene. The receptor comes from a human donor in good health (CMV status not recorded). Some clones in this sample may be carry-over from other donors' samples. The sequenced sample was cultured CD8+ T cells from PBMCs, obtained from culture after CMV antigen stimulation. This CDR3 is CASSVGSSEAFF. The CDR3 DNA reads TGTGCCAGCAGCGTCGGGTCGAGTGAAGCTTTCTTT.